The 14 T cell receptor beta chains given below trace back to one sample, sequenced in a study of T cells after yellow fever vaccination. MiXCR, applied by TCRdb to the 5' RACE reads, yields one record per CDR3 protein. Of approximately 330,000 distinct CDR3 sequences in the sample, around 12% are singletons; the top ten hold roughly 3%. This specimen consisted of CD4+ T cells sorted from PBMCs, obtained 15 days after the yellow fever booster vaccination. These receptors all stem from a man aged 18 to 29 who received the YFV17D yellow fever vaccine.

This clonotype was seen only a few times. This chain links TRBV29-1 with TRBJ2-2, with a weak D call TRBD2 (6 bases). This CDR3 has 14 residues. The germline CDR1 and CDR2 sequences are SQVTM and ANQGSEA. The V end was cut by 4 bases, the J end by 6 bases, with 15 bases between. The CDR3 here is CSVGRGGSAGELFF. CDR3 bases: TGCAGCGTTGGGCGGGGAGGATCGGCCGGGGAGCTGTTTTTT.

The rearrangement uses TRBV11-2 and TRBJ2-1, with 11 bases fitting TRBD2. This CDR3 has 16 residues. V gave up 1 base and J gave up 10 bases; unmatched junction bases: 9. Germline values: CDR1 SGHAT, CDR2 FQNNGV. The CDR3 coding sequence is TGTGCCAGCAGCTTAGGGCGGCTAGCGGGGGGTCGGGAGCAGTTCTTC. It codes for CASSLGRLAGGREQFF.

The chain has TRBV5-1 and TRBJ2-5, with a weak D call TRBD2 (5 bases). With 0 bases removed from V and 4 bases from J, the gap between germline ends came to 16 bases. The CDR3 runs to 16 residues. The germline V gene has CDR1 SGHRS and CDR2 YFSETQ. This CDR3 is CASSLGGVHRGETQYF. The CDR3 DNA is TGCGCCAGCAGCTTGGGAGGTGTCCATCGGGGAGAGACCCAGTACTTC.

This clonotype turned up a few times. J is TRBJ2-3 and V is TRBV5-6; maybe TRBD2 (6 bases). Germline lookup yields CDR1 SGHDT and CDR2 YYEEEE. The CDR3 has 19 amino acids. The V end was cut by 3 bases, the J end by 2 bases, with 25 bases between. The CDR3, as DNA: TGTGCCAGCAGCTCGGACCGCGGGGTAGCGAAGTACTACACAGATACGCAGTATTTT. This gives the protein CASSSDRGVAKYYTDTQYF.

The V gene is TRBV11-2, the J gene TRBJ1-1, with 7 positions matching TRBD1. The germline V gene has CDR1 SGHAT and CDR2 FQNNGV. The V segment lost 5 bases and the J segment 3 bases; nucleotides outside the gene matches: 9. CDR3 length equals 15 residues. CDR3 region: CASSPVTGNHTEAFF. The CDR3 nucleotides are TGTGCCAGCAGCCCAGTGACAGGGAATCACACTGAAGCTTTCTTT. Complete variable domain (other parts from reference TRBV11-2 and TRBJ1-1): EAGVAQSPRYKIIEKRQSVAFWCNPISGHATLYWYQQILGQGPKLLIQFQNNGVVDDSQLPKDRFSAERLKGVDSTLKIQPAKLEDSAVYLCASSPVTGNHTEAFFGQGTRLTVV.

This clonotype was counted at least ten times. The chain couples TRBV7-2 to TRBJ2-5; 9 bases align to TRBD1. CDR1 and CDR2 from the germline V gene are SGHTA and FQGNSA. This CDR3 has 15 residues. V shed 5 bases and J 5 bases; nucleotides not matched to a gene: 9. As DNA, the CDR3 is TGTGCCAGCAGCACCAACAGGGGGCCGGAGGAGACCCAGTACTTC. Encoded protein: CASSTNRGPEETQYF.

This clonotype is medium-sized within its sample. The chain uses TRBV5-6 and TRBJ2-3, with 10 nucleotides matching TRBD1. The CDR3 loop spans 16 amino acids. The V segment lost 7 bases and the J segment 2 bases; nucleotides outside the gene matches: 10. Looked up from germline, CDR1 is SGHDT and CDR2 is YYEEEE. The CDR3 region is CASDKTGGVLTDTQYF. DNA for the CDR3: TGTGCCAGCGACAAGACAGGGGGCGTACTCACAGATACGCAGTATTTT.

This clonotype was counted many times. The CDR3 DNA follows: TGTGCCAGCAGTTCATGGCAGGGGGACACTGAAGCTTTCTTT. It encodes CASSSWQGDTEAFF. This chain joins TRBV6-6 and TRBJ1-1; 7 bases map to TRBD1. After removal of 4 bases from V and 3 bases from J, the junction contained 5 bases not matched to a gene. CDR1 and CDR2 (germline): MNHNY, SVGAGI (reference sequence). CDR3 size: 14 residues.

This clonotype was seen ten or more times. This chain connects TRBV7-2 to TRBJ2-2; D gene unclear. The germline gives CDR1 SGHTA, CDR2 FQGNSA. There are 14 residues in the CDR3. V lost 0 bases, J lost 0 bases, and 2 bases lay in between. CDR3 nucleotide sequence: TGTGCCAGCAGCTTAGCGGCGAACACCGGGGAGCTGTTTTTT. This codes for CASSLAANTGELFF.

This clonotype appeared a few times. The chain employs TRBV7-9 and TRBJ1-1; 7 bases are shared with TRBD1. Germline CDR1 reads SEHNR; CDR2 reads FQNEAQ (reference sequence). V lost 2 bases, J lost 7 bases, and 7 bases stayed unmatched. CDR3 length equals 14 residues. CDR3 sequence: CASSLRQGGSEAFF. The CDR3, as DNA: TGTGCCAGCAGCTTAAGACAGGGAGGGAGTGAAGCTTTCTTT.

This clonotype has just a few counts. The chain recombines TRBV6-5 with TRBJ1-2; TRBD1 might be the D (6 bases). Trimming left V 6 bases short and J 8 bases short, with 16 bases between. This CDR3 comprises 13 residues. Germline values: CDR1 MNHEY, CDR2 SVGAGI. CDR3: CASSHPRGLGYTF. The CDR3 coding sequence is TGTGCCAGCAGCCACCCCAGGGGCCTCGGCTACACCTTC.

This clonotype was observed a few times. This chain uses TRBV15 with TRBJ1-2, with 7 bases that match TRBD1. This CDR3 is 15 amino acids long. V shed 0 bases, J shed 3 bases, and the junction held 4 bases outside the gene matches. CDR1 is LNHNV, CDR2 YYDKDF, per germline (reference sequence). The CDR3 DNA reads as TGTGCCACCAGCAGAGATGGGACAGCGTACTATGGCTACACCTTC. Translated: CATSRDGTAYYGYTF.

This chain uses TRBV5-4 with TRBJ2-3, with 14 bases fitting TRBD2. V lost 4 bases and J lost 5; bases outside the gene matches: 9. This CDR3 spans 17 amino acids. Germline values: CDR1 SGHNT, CDR2 YYREEE (reference sequence). The CDR3 reads CASSDPTSGGARDTQYF. The DNA of the CDR3 is TGTGCCAGCAGCGACCCGACTAGCGGGGGGGCACGAGATACGCAGTATTTT.

V is TRBV7-2 and J is TRBJ2-2; TRBD1 matches 9 bases. V lost 1 base to trimming and J lost 6 bases; unmatched junction nucleotides: 3. This CDR3 has 15 amino acids. CDR1 is SGHTA and CDR2 is FQGNSA in the germline V gene. CDR3 loop: CASSLEQGAAGELFF. In DNA form, the CDR3 reads TGTGCCAGCAGCTTAGAACAGGGGGCAGCCGGGGAGCTGTTTTTT.